A selection of T cell receptor beta chains follows, all from one sample in a study of patients and donors after allogeneic stem cell transplantation. Using its own MiXCR run on the RT-PCR reads, TCRdb lists one record per CDR3 protein. The table shows more than 850,000 distinct CDR3 sequences, with about 20% occurring only once. Sequencing input: blood, either unsorted or a sorted T cell fraction (not recorded which). The receptors here all came from a human donor who was either an allogeneic HSCT recipient or a stem cell or donor lymphocyte infusion donor (not recorded which). It is not recorded whose cells these are; they may come from a transplant donor. Both conserved end residues are part of each CDR3. Each record gives: D gene, V gene, CDR3 length, J gene, clone size, CDR3 protein, CDR3 DNA. The D gene is left open where the match is weak. Clone size is not always given. Where it is, it says once, few, many or a class for expanded clones.

>.|TRBV12-3/TRBV12-4|14|TRBJ2-7|.
CASSFPKAPYEQYF
TGTGCCAGCAGTTTCCCAAAGGCCCCCTACGAGCAGTACTTC
>.|TRBV20-1|12|TRBJ2-7|.
CSSRDVSYEQYF
TGCAGTTCCAGGGACGTCTCCTACGAGCAGTACTTC
>TRBD2|TRBV20-1|15|TRBJ2-3|.
CSAPARGGSGDTQYF
TGCAGTGCTCCCGCTCGTGGCGGGAGTGGAGATACGCAGTATTTT
>.|TRBV7-9|15|TRBJ2-3|.
CASSLSTVSTDTQYF
TGTGCCAGCAGCTTATCCACAGTGAGCACAGATACGCAGTATTTT
>.|TRBV12-3/TRBV12-4|16|TRBJ1-6|.
CASSSLRGRANSPLHF
TGTGCCAGCAGTTCCCTCCGTGGACGGGCAAATTCACCCCTCCACTTT
>TRBD1|TRBV29-1|17|TRBJ1-5|.
CSVVRDRASRSNQPQHF
TGCAGCGTTGTGCGGGACAGGGCCTCCCGAAGCAATCAGCCCCAGCATTTT
>TRBD2|TRBV12-3/TRBV12-4|21|TRBJ2-5|few
CASSLFGLAEKRNLYQETQYF
TGTGCCAGCAGTTTATTTGGGCTAGCGGAGAAAAGAAACTTGTACCAAGAGACCCAGTACTTC
>.|TRBV12-3/TRBV12-4|11|TRBJ2-1|few
CASRPSSEQFF
TGTGCCAGCAGACCCTCCTCTGAGCAGTTCTTC
>TRBD2|TRBV9|15|TRBJ2-1|.
CASSERLAGIDEQFF
TGTGCCAGCAGCGAGCGACTAGCGGGAATCGATGAGCAGTTCTTC
>TRBD2|TRBV9|15|TRBJ2-1|.
CASSVLAGINNEQFF
TGTGCCAGCAGCGTACTAGCGGGCATAAACAATGAGCAGTTCTTC
>.|TRBV2|16|TRBJ2-1|few
CASRASASPSYNEQFF
TGTGCCAGCAGAGCGTCCGCTAGCCCCTCCTACAATGAGCAGTTCTTC